Below are 13 T cell receptor beta chains sequenced from a single sample in a study of CD4 T cells in relation to SARS-CoV-2 and coronaviruses. Before the COVID-19 pandemic, during about 2011-2019, CD4+ T cells were taken from unexposed donors. CD4+ T cells were isolated from the cells after 10 days of culture. Data came from immunoSEQ multiplex PCR; TCRdb stores just in-frame clones and leaves some out. The data show about 22,000 clones, around 68% seen once. Antigens for these TCRs are unknown. The material sequenced was CD4+ T cells from PBMCs, cultured in vitro. These receptor sequences come from a human donor in good health.

The chain combines TRBV5-4 with TRBJ1-6, with a possible D match to TRBD1 (5 bases). V lost 0 bases to trimming and J lost 3 bases, with 7 bases between them. Germline V gene data show CDR1 as SGHNT and CDR2 as YYREEE (reference sequence). CDR3 length: 15 residues. CDR3 in amino acids: CASSLGGGYNSPLHF. The CDR3 DNA follows: TGTGCCAGCAGCTTGGGGGGGGGCTATAATTCACCCCTCCACTTT.

This clone was picked up a small number of times. The gene calls are TRBV6-2 or TRBV6-3 and TRBJ1-2, with TRBD1 matching 9 bases. Germline V gives CDR1 MNHEY, CDR2 SVGEGT. The CDR3 runs to 14 residues. The ends lost 0 bases at V and 6 bases at J; junction bases unmatched: 2. CDR3 nucleotide sequence: TGTGCCAGCAGTTACTCGAGACAGGGGGATGGCTACACCTTC. It encodes CASSYSRQGDGYTF.

The chain carries TRBV6-2 or TRBV6-3 and TRBJ2-5; TRBD2 agrees at 10 bases. Germline V gene lookup returns CDR1 MNHEY and CDR2 SVGEGT. CDR3 size: 14 residues. V was pared by 5 bases and J by 5 bases, with 5 bases of the junction left unmatched. CDR3: CASSETSGRETQYF. For the CDR3, the DNA is TGTGCCAGCAGTGAGACTAGCGGGCGGGAGACCCAGTACTTC.

The gene calls are TRBV28 and TRBJ2-3; D might be TRBD2 (6 bases). The CDR3 sequence is 15 residues long. Germline V gene sequence: CDR1 MDHEN, CDR2 SYDVKM. V shed 8 bases and J shed 1 base, with 16 bases lying between them. The CDR3 loop reads CASPPSREGTDTQYF. The CDR3 nucleotides are TGTGCCAGCCCCCCTTCGCGGGAAGGCACAGATACGCAGTATTTT.

CDR3 sequence (DNA): TGTGCCAGCAGCTTGTCAGGGACCGGGTGGGGCTACACCTTC. It specifies CASSLSGTGWGYTF. The chain links TRBV5-6 to TRBJ1-2, with D perhaps matching TRBD1 (5 bases). Germline lookup yields CDR1 SGHDT and CDR2 YYEEEE. The V end lost 1 base, the J end lost 8 bases, and 15 bases lay between the germline ends. CDR3 length: 14 residues.

This clone came up once. The chain has TRBV7-6 and TRBJ1-1; weak D call: TRBD1 (6 bases). The CDR3 sequence is 15 residues long. The germline V gene has CDR1 SGHVS and CDR2 FNYEAQ. Trimming took off 6 bases at V and 2 bases at J, with 16 bases between the two ends. CDR3 loop: CASRRDGTLNTEAFF. CDR3 sequence (DNA): TGTGCCAGCAGGCGAGACGGGACACTTAACACTGAAGCTTTCTTT.

The chain couples TRBV11-2 to TRBJ2-3; D call uncertain. The CDR3 has 14 amino acids. The germline gives CDR1 SGHAT, CDR2 FQNNGV. Trimming took 1 base from V and 0 from J, leaving 5 bases between them. The CDR3 DNA sequence: TGTGCCAGCAGCTTAGTGGACAGCACAGATACGCAGTATTTT. Residues: CASSLVDSTDTQYF. The full variable domain, in which reference TRBV11-2 and TRBJ2-3 provide the parts outside the CDR3, is EAGVAQSPRYKIIEKRQSVAFWCNPISGHATLYWYQQILGQGPKLLIQFQNNGVVDDSQLPKDRFSAERLKGVDSTLKIQPAKLEDSAVYLCASSLVDSTDTQYFGPGTRLTVL.

This clone has just a few counts. The gene calls are TRBV5-8 and TRBJ1-2; D unclear. The CDR3 sequence is 13 residues long. Germline CDR1 and CDR2: SGHTS and YDEGEE. V gave up 4 bases and J gave up 10 bases, with 17 bases separating them. The CDR3 protein is CASSPRFWPNYTF. The CDR3 DNA follows: TGTGCCAGCAGCCCTCGTTTTTGGCCGAACTACACCTTC. The variable domain in full, completed from reference TRBV5-8 and TRBJ1-2, reads EAGVTQSPTHLIKTRGQQATLRCSPISGHTSVYWYQQALGLGLQFLLWYDEGEERNRGNFPPRFSGRQFPNYSSELNVNALELEDSALYLCASSPRFWPNYTFGSGTRLTVV.

This chain links TRBV11-2 with TRBJ2-1; 9 bases are shared with TRBD2. V was pared by 0 bases and J by 8 bases, with 11 bases of the junction left unmatched. Germline CDR1 is SGHAT and CDR2 is FQNNGV. This CDR3 has 17 residues. CDR3 DNA: TGTGCCAGCAGCTTAGAAGGCCAGCGGGAGGTTTATGATGAGCAGTTCTTC. Protein product: CASSLEGQREVYDEQFF.

The V gene is TRBV11-2, the J gene TRBJ2-3, with D possibly TRBD2 on 5 matching bases. The CDR3 loop spans 16 amino acids. Germline V CDR1 and CDR2: SGHAT, FQNNGV. Trimming took 6 bases from V and 5 from J, leaving 21 bases between them. The CDR3 reads CASSSSAWGVEDTQYF. Here the CDR3 DNA reads TGTGCCAGCAGTTCATCGGCCTGGGGAGTAGAAGATACGCAGTATTTT.

This rearrangement joins TRBV11-2 to TRBJ1-3; D remains unclear. The CDR3 extends over 14 amino acids. Germline-derived CDR1 and CDR2 are SGHAT and FQNNGV. V was shortened by 5 bases and J by 2 bases, with 10 bases between the two germline ends. The CDR3 spells CASSPMRTGNTIYF. CDR3 DNA: TGTGCCAGCAGCCCAATGCGCACTGGAAACACCATATATTTT.

This clone appeared a few times. This chain joins TRBV30 and TRBJ2-2; D possibly corresponds to TRBD2 (5 bases). Germline V gene sequence: CDR1 GTSNPN, CDR2 SVGIG (reference sequence). CDR3 length: 15 residues. V was clipped by 3 bases and J by 5 bases, with 16 bases between them. The CDR3 loop is CAWRHRGSSTGELFF. The DNA of the CDR3 is TGTGCCTGGAGGCATCGCGGGTCTAGTACCGGGGAGCTGTTTTTT.

This clone was counted a few times. The chain joins TRBV11-3 to TRBJ2-1, with TRBD2 matching over 8 bases. The CDR3 covers 15 residues. Trimming took 5 bases from V and 4 from J; bases not matched to a gene: 7. CDR1 and CDR2 from the germline V gene are SGHNT and YENEEA. The CDR3 region is CASSPERGTYNEQFF. CDR3 coding DNA: TGTGCCAGCAGCCCCGAGCGGGGGACTTACAATGAGCAGTTCTTC.